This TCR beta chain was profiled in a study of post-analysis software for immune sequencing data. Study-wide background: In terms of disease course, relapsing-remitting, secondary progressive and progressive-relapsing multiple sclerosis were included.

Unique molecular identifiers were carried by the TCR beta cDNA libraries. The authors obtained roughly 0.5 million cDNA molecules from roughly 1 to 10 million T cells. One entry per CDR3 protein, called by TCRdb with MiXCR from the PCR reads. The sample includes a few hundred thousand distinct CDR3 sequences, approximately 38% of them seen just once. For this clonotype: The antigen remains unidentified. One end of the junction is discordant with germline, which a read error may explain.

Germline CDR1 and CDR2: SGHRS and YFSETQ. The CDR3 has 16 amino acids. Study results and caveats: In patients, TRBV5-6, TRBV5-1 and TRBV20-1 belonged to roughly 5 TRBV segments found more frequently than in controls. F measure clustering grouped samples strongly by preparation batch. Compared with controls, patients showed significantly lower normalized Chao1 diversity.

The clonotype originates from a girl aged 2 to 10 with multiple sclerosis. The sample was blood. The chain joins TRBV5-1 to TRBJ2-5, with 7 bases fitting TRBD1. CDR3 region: CTSSLGPGGDQETQYF. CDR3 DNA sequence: TGCACCAGCAGCTTGGGGCCAGGGGGTGATCAAGAGACCCAGTACTTC.